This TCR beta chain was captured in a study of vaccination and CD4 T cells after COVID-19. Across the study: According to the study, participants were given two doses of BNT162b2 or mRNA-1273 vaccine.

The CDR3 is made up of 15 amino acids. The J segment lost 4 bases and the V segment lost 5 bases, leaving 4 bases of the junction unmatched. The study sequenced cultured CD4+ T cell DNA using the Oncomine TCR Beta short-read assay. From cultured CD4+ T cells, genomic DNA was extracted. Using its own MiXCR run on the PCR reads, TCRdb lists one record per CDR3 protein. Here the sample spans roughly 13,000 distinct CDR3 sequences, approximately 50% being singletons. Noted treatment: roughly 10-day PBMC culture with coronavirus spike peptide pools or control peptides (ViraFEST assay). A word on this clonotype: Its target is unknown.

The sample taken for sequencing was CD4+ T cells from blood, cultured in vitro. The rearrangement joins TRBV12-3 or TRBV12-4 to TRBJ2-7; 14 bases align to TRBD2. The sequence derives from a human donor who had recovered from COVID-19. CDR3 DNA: TGTGCCAGCAGTACCGGACTAGCGGGGGGATACGAGCAGTACTTC. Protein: CASSTGLAGGYEQYF.